This T cell receptor (beta chain) stems from a study of cytomegalovirus exposure and HLA in healthy donors (dated by TCRdb to 2016 to 2017). Describing the broader study: An earlier analysis of some 600 of the donors reported around 280 Gb of sequence data and 117 million unique TCR beta sequences obtained from about 179 million T cells. Rather than drawing on any new phenotypic data, the later analysis identified candidate immune exposures from TCR beta sequences and the way those sequences occurred across donors. Using immunosequencing, the study profiled T cell repertoires from around 680 subjects and related those repertoires to cytomegalovirus serostatus. In a later genetic analysis, genome-wide SNP genotypes for 398 of the 666 donors were used, and that subset was treated as a discovery cohort. In a later analysis, previously published TCR beta repertoires from hundreds of donors were re-analyzed and high-resolution HLA genotyping was added so that TCR occurrence patterns could be studied. Besides the first cohort of approximately 670 subjects, a separate validation cohort made up of roughly 130 different subjects was used. Donor age, sex, ethnicity and CMV serostatus were collected together with the repertoire data. Among the roughly 430 genotyped donors, about 83% belonged to the genetic ancestry cluster associated with self-reported Caucasian donors. An early release covering some 640 HLA-typed donors comprised about 290 gigabases of sequencing data and roughly 86 million unique TCR sequences. To decide whether each TCR beta V gene segment behaved as functional or pseudogenic, an earlier analysis of 587 of the donors relied on high-throughput TCR beta sequencing. The study aimed to test whether cataloging public T cell receptors could reveal signatures of past pathogen exposure. To predict cytomegalovirus infection status, the study combined high-throughput TCR immunosequencing, statistical association of individual TCRs with disease status, and machine learning. Typing coverage varied by locus: 629-630 donors for A, B, C, DRB1 and DQB1; approximately 500 for DQA1; over 600 for DPA1; under 490 for DPB1. On average, over 200,000 unique TCR beta nucleotide sequences were sequenced per donor among 398 genotyped donors of the cohort, with around 19% of those sequences being non-productive. Roughly five DR-DQ haplotypes were treated as single units for association and clustering because of strong linkage in the cohort. HLA typing covered class I and class II loci at four-digit resolution. Every discovery cohort repertoire had been produced on one sequencing platform.

The cohort consisted of 650 to 850 healthy bone marrow donors. Cohort members were all nominally healthy when sampled, although unrecorded immune exposures were likely present. The donor tested CMV seropositive, placing the donor among the 250 to 350 seropositive members of the cohort. A peripheral blood sample was provided by each donor, and peripheral blood mononuclear cells were used for TCR beta sequencing. The Qiagen DNeasy Blood Extraction Kit was used to extract genomic DNA from the blood cell samples. Concerning this clone itself: There is no known antigen for this receptor. No qualities accompany the bases; no much larger clone lies one base away.

The paper's findings and limits, for the study overall: A later genetic analysis reported fewer N-insertions in productive TCRs among donors in an Asian-associated ancestry cluster than the roughly 700-donor mean. The only immune exposure information available for the cohort was CMV serostatus. An association between a missense DCLRE1C variant and V-gene and J-gene trimming of TCR beta chains was found in a later genetic analysis and replicated in an independent cohort. A later analysis reported that several top co-occurrence clusters appeared linked to parvovirus B19, influenza, CMV and Epstein-Barr virus. Sequencing depth was assumed to be roughly uniform across donors in the presence/absence analyses, though that assumption may not hold. According to a later analysis, TCR association rates differed among HLA loci, with DRB1 alleles showing the most associated TCRs and HLA-C alleles showing the fewest. Because HLA typing was missing for some donors at each locus, association tests included only the typed subset. In the study, about 150 TCR beta chains were listed as associated with cytomegalovirus. A few of the identified cytomegalovirus-associated TCR beta chains were confirmed in vitro to be specific for cytomegalovirus antigens. Correlated functional status among segregating V segments might be attributable to linkage disequilibrium, but an unknown experimental factor could not be ruled out. Most TCR sequences were seen in very few donors, while some public TCRs were found in many individuals. A further reported finding was that TCR beta sequences accurately predicted the HLA-A and HLA-B alleles for most subjects in the first cohort. Assigning TCR associations to individual alleles was difficult when HLA alleles, especially DR and DQ, strongly co-occurred. Compared with equally common non-associated chains, HLA-associated TCR beta chains in a later analysis were more clonally expanded and had lower generation probabilities. A cluster of highly shared sequence variants was judged likely to represent a technical artifact of the sequencing pipeline. In a later analysis, about 17,000 TCR beta sequences were associated with specific HLA alleles at a false discovery rate of 0.05. Broadly in line with IMGT annotations, most TCR beta V segments showed up in productive rearrangements about 87% or about 30% of the time in an earlier analysis of a few hundred of the donors. The cohort was sequenced for TCR beta chains only, and without alpha or paired-chain data the features that could be detected were limited. A later analysis found that most CMV-associated TCR beta chains appeared HLA-restricted, with HLA associations seemingly driven largely by CMV exposure. In both the original and validation cohorts, the classifier was reported to diagnose cytomegalovirus status with high specificity and sensitivity. Over 15 rarely observed V segments, including chromosome 9 orphons, were excluded from the earlier analysis of several hundred of the donors because counts were too low. It was suggested by the authors that the approach could potentially be generalized to other disease states and immunological phenotypes. Some IMGT-functional V segments, including TRBV6-2 and TRBV6-3, could not be told apart with the 87-base-pair reads, so those segments were excluded.

Measured from the cysteine to the phenylalanine, the CDR3 is 17 residues long. Here the CDR3 DNA is all that survives: 51 bases in frame from base 1. The germline V gene (reference sequence) provides CDR1 LNHNV and CDR2 YYDKDF. V and J lose 3 bases and 8 bases, and a span of 25 bases separates them. Receptors were amplified or captured by the immunoSEQ multiplex PCR assay. A mixture of 60 forward primers for TCR Vbeta segments and 13 reverse primers for TCR Jbeta segments was used in the multiplex PCR. The CDR3 region of rearranged TCR beta genes was amplified from genomic DNA by a multiplex PCR assay. Amplified TCR beta libraries were sequenced as 87-base-pair reads on the Illumina HiSeq System. Processing in the source paper ran as follows. A later analysis tallied around 87 million unique TCR beta chains across the 666 repertoires, and approximately 9.9 million of those chains were shared by two or more donors. To remove PCR and sequencing errors, raw reads were error-corrected and collapsed into unique sequences using a nearest-neighbor algorithm that merged closely related sequences. CDR3 sequences were aligned to IMGT reference sequences to assign V, D and J gene segments. For a sequence to be retained, a match of at least six nucleotides was required to both a V gene segment and a J gene segment. A rearrangement counted as productive if the CDR3 had no stop codons and remained in frame with V and J, and every other rearrangement counted as non-productive. CDR3 was defined by IMGT convention, running from the second conserved V-encoded cysteine to the conserved J-encoded phenylalanine. The earlier analysis of some 540 of the donors excluded any sequence lacking an unambiguous match to a single V gene segment. An earlier analysis of 587 of the donors called V segments functional above 56.7% productive rearrangements and segregating when the between-donor standard deviation exceeded 5%. A statistical classification framework was built to diagnose cytomegalovirus status from the catalog of TCR beta chain sequences. In a later analysis, TCR nucleotide sequences were compared against IMGT/GENE-DB human TR gene sequences so that V and J genes could be assigned. In a later analysis, CDR3 sequences and most-parsimonious VDJ recombination scenarios were assigned using the TCRdist pipeline. In a later analysis, each TCR beta chain was defined by its CDR3 amino acid sequence together with its V-gene family, and reads without a unique V-gene family were excluded. A later analysis removed 500 to 600 highly shared, low-generation-probability nucleotide sequences to deal with suspected cross-contamination and a sequencing artifact. For each public chain, a later analysis derived a clonal expansion index from normalized ranks of inferred template counts within each repertoire. A later analysis computed generation probabilities with a VDJ recombination model fitted to out-of-frame rearrangements, and checked the results against IGoR. Hypergeometric tests were used in a later analysis to score TCR-TCR, TCR-HLA and TCR-CMV co-occurrence, with a repertoire-size bias correction applied to the TCR pairs. To estimate false discovery rates, a later analysis permuted the HLA or CMV assignments 20 times. In a later analysis, co-occurring TCRs were grouped using DBSCAN, and TCRdist sequence similarity was added for clustering within HLA-allele-positive subsets. Co-occurrence clustering excluded repertoires with fewer than 30,000 or more than 120,000 public chains, plus five with anomalous nucleotide sharing. Entries here come from immuneACCESS through TCRdb and include only in-frame sequences with V and J called. Some clones fail to appear in such tables; in the studies checked, an unresolved V gene covers under half of the shortfall, and the cause of the remainder is unknown. That table furnishes V, J and clone size, whereas the DNA furnished D and trimming. The sample records about 190,000 clones, under 80% of which are singletons. The ten largest clones capture approximately 4.8% of the sample.

This TCR derives from a young man in good health and CMV-seropositive. Sequenced sample: PBMCs. The chain is made from TRBV15 and TRBJ1-2; TRBD1 is a weak D gene call, 5 bases matching. The DNA sequence follows: TGTGCCACCAGCAGGAGCTCACCGGGACTGCATTCAGGCGGCTACACCTTC. It translates to CATSRSSPGLHSGGYTF.